Here is one T cell receptor beta chain with its context. Its antigen is not known. Using RNA transcripts, the TCR beta CDR3 regions were amplified. RT-PCR with HTBI primers came first, then second-round multiplex PCR. One entry per CDR3 protein, called by TCRdb with MiXCR from the multiplex PCR reads. Among some 1.1 million distinct CDR3 sequences listed, about 40% were seen once. The data were taken from a study of Graves' ophthalmopathy and Graves' hyperthyroidism. Study-level points and caveats: As the model predicted ophthalmopathy progression, it achieved a sensitivity of nearly 71% and a specificity of about 72%.

Researchers turned away patients with other autoimmune diseases, uncontrolled infections, pregnancy or lactation. Trimming removed 6 bases at V and 7 bases at J, with 15 bases between. CDR1 WSHSY and CDR2 SAAADI come from the germline V gene. CDR3 length: 13 amino acids. This chain connects TRBV10-2 to TRBJ1-1; possibly TRBD1 for D (5 bases). The receptor was isolated from an adult man with Graves' hyperthyroidism. The sample taken for sequencing was peripheral blood or thyroid tissue (not recorded which). The CDR3 bases are TGCGCCAGCAGATTGACAGCCTGGAATGAAGCTTTCTTT. It specifies CASRLTAWNEAFF.